The 14 T cell receptor beta chains below all came from one sample that was sequenced in a study of siplizumab effects on memory and regulatory T cells (dated by TCRdb to between 2017 and 2020). Library prep was done by the immunoSEQ multiplex PCR assay. Not all clones reach the TCRdb copy of this immuneACCESS table, which keeps in-frame sequences only. Checked studies attribute under half of the gap to unresolved V genes and leave the rest unexplained. Here the sample has 100,000 or so clones; more than 90% occur a single time. In total, the top ten clones hold around 2.6% of the sample. Specimen: CD4+ T cells sorted from blood. Source of these receptors: a human donor in good health. Some clones in this sample may be carry-over from other donors' samples.

This chain uses TRBV5-4 with TRBJ2-7, with D perhaps TRBD2 (7 bases). Trimming removed 4 bases at V and 5 bases at J, with 19 bases between. The CDR3 sequence is 15 residues long. Germline-derived CDR1 and CDR2 are SGHNT and YYREEE (reference sequence). As DNA, the CDR3 is TGTGCCAGCAGCCAAAGAGGGGGGGCGGGAAACGAGCAGTACTTC. Its translation: CASSQRGGAGNEQYF.

V is TRBV28 and J is TRBJ1-4; D possibly corresponds to TRBD1 (5 bases). Trimming left V 6 bases short and J 5 bases short, with 16 bases between. Germline CDR1 reads MDHEN; CDR2 reads SYDVKM. This CDR3 has 15 residues. The CDR3 bases are TGTGCCAGCAGGGTTGGGACGACTTACAATGAAAAACTGTTTTTT. It is translated as CASRVGTTYNEKLFF.

The chain links TRBV5-8 to TRBJ2-5; 8 nucleotides agree with TRBD2. Unmatched junction bases numbered 11, after V lost 5 bases and J lost 5 bases. The CDR3 has 15 amino acids. CDR1 is SGHTS and CDR2 is YDEGEE in the germline V gene. CDR3 bases: TGTGCCAGCAGTTTGACTAGCGTGTTGCGGGAGACCCAGTACTTC. Its protein is CASSLTSVLRETQYF.

The J gene is TRBJ2-7, the V gene TRBV19; TRBD2 might be the D (5 bases). Germline-derived CDR1 and CDR2 are LNHDA and SQIVND (reference sequence). The CDR3 is 13 residues long. V lost 4 bases and J lost 3, with 10 bases in between. CDR3 bases: TGTGCCAGTAGTAGACCGGGGAGCTACGAGCAGTACTTC. The encoded protein is CASSRPGSYEQYF.

This clone has more than one count but fewer than ten. The rearrangement links TRBV2 to TRBJ2-7; D is possibly TRBD1 (5 bases). This CDR3 has 16 residues. Germline V CDR1 and CDR2: SNHLY, FYNNEI. Trimming left V 3 bases short and J 6 bases short, with 21 bases between. DNA for the CDR3: TGTGCCAGCAGTGATCCTTGGACACGGAGAACAGGCGAGCAGTACTTC. Translating it yields CASSDPWTRRTGEQYF.

This chain connects TRBV19 to TRBJ1-3; D gene unclear. The CDR3 consists of 14 residues. The V end lost 3 bases, the J end lost 0 bases, and 6 bases lay between the germline ends. Per germline, CDR1 LNHDA and CDR2 SQIVND (reference sequence). The CDR3 loop is CASSISGSGNTIYF. Here the CDR3 DNA reads TGTGCCAGTAGTATTAGTGGCTCTGGAAACACCATATATTTT.

The gene calls are TRBV7-6 and TRBJ2-3; 7 positions agree with TRBD1. Germline CDR1 reads SGHVS; CDR2 reads FNYEAQ. V shed 4 bases and J 4 bases; nucleotides not matched to a gene: 8. The CDR3 is 15 amino acids. CDR3 nucleotide sequence: TGTGCCAGCAGCTCCGGACAGGTGGTAGCAGATACGCAGTATTTT. It translates to CASSSGQVVADTQYF. The full variable domain, its missing parts supplied by reference TRBV7-6 and TRBJ2-3, is GAGVSQSPRYKVTKRGQDVALRCDPISGHVSLYWYRQALGQGPEFLTYFNYEAQQDKSGLPNDRFSAERPEGSISTLTIQRTEQRDSAMYRCASSSGQVVADTQYFGPGTRLTVL.

The chain combines TRBV15 with TRBJ2-7; no clear D. Trimming pared 5 bases from V and 7 bases from J, leaving 15 bases between. Germline-derived CDR1 and CDR2 are LNHNV and YYDKDF (reference sequence). The CDR3 sequence is 13 residues long. The CDR3 nucleotides are TGTGCCACCAGCTACGGTCCCCTAAAGGAGCAGTACTTC. Its protein product is CATSYGPLKEQYF.

This sequence joins TRBV18 and TRBJ1-2; 8 bases fit TRBD1. V shed 4 bases and J 1 base; nucleotides not matched to a gene: 5. This CDR3 comprises 15 residues. Germline V gene lookup returns CDR1 KGHSH and CDR2 LQKENI. The CDR3 DNA is TGTGCCAGCTCACTATTCGACAGGGGTAACTATGGCTACACCTTC. Amino acids: CASSLFDRGNYGYTF.

This chain links TRBV5-1 with TRBJ2-1, with D possibly matching TRBD2 (6 bases). The germline gives CDR1 SGHRS, CDR2 YFSETQ. CDR3 size: 14 residues. V gave up 0 bases and J gave up 8 bases, with 12 bases separating them. In DNA form, the CDR3 reads TGCGCCAGCAGCTTGGTATTCACGGGGGATGAGCAGTTCTTC. Encoded protein: CASSLVFTGDEQFF.

This chain uses TRBV7-3 with TRBJ2-5; TRBD1 is a possible D gene (5 bases). The CDR3 runs to 13 residues. Germline V gives CDR1 SGHTA, CDR2 FQGTGA. Trimming removed 4 bases at V and 2 bases at J, with 8 bases between. The CDR3 loop reads CASSYRQQETQYF. The CDR3 bases are TGTGCCAGCAGCTACCGACAGCAAGAGACCCAGTACTTC.

This clone was seen once. The chain joins TRBV5-1 to TRBJ2-5; TRBD2 matches 12 bases. This CDR3 has 16 residues. Trimming at V came to 3 bases and at J to 5 bases, leaving 8 bases not matched to a gene. From germline, CDR1 is SGHRS and CDR2 YFSETQ. As DNA, the CDR3 is TGCGCCAGCAGCTCCCCGACTAGCGGGAGCTTCGAGACCCAGTACTTC. This translates into CASSSPTSGSFETQYF.

The chain joins TRBV28 to TRBJ2-7; D unresolved. The V end lost 2 bases, the J end lost 4 bases, and 6 bases lay between the germline ends. CDR1 is MDHEN and CDR2 is SYDVKM in the germline V gene. This CDR3 has 12 amino acids. In nucleotides, the CDR3 is TGTGCCAGCAGTTTAAGTGCGTACGAGCAGTACTTC. Translation: CASSLSAYEQYF.

The V gene is TRBV5-1, the J gene TRBJ2-5; D might be TRBD1 or TRBD2, each matching 5 bases. The ends were cut back, 0 bases at V and 4 bases at J, with 19 bases in the middle. This CDR3 spans 17 amino acids. Germline V gene lookup returns CDR1 SGHRS and CDR2 YFSETQ. The CDR3 nucleotides are TGCGCCAGCAGCTTGGGAGGGGACCAGGGATCGTCAGAGACCCAGTACTTC. The encoded protein is CASSLGGDQGSSETQYF.